A single sample is the source of the 25 T cell receptor beta chains below, sequenced in a study of blood T cell repertoires in COVID-19. Measured with immunoSEQ multiplex PCR; TCRdb has only the in-frame clones, and not every one. The profile covers a few hundred thousand clones, with roughly 90% appearing a single time and approximately 0.84% taken by the ten largest. The sample was peripheral blood. The receptor source for this set is a young man with acute or convalescent COVID-19.

The rearrangement joins TRBV12-3 or TRBV12-4 to TRBJ2-7, with D unresolved. This CDR3 is 12 amino acids long. V was trimmed by 1 base and J by 2 bases, leaving 3 bases between them. The CDR3 DNA follows: TGTGCCAGCAGTTTAGTTACCTACGAGCAGTACTTC. Translation gives CASSLVTYEQYF.

V is TRBV10-2 and J is TRBJ1-5, with D perhaps matching TRBD1 (5 bases). CDR1 is WSHSY, CDR2 SAAADI, per germline. This CDR3 spans 13 amino acids. Trimming stripped 7 bases from V and 5 bases from J, with 12 bases between. CDR3 residues: CASKDRIDQPQHF. In DNA form, the CDR3 reads TGCGCCAGCAAAGACAGAATAGATCAGCCCCAGCATTTT.

The chain combines TRBV30 with TRBJ1-6, with a weak D call TRBD1 (5 bases). Trimming cost V 1 base and J 3 bases, with 10 bases left between them. This CDR3 spans 15 amino acids. The germline V gene encodes CDR1 GTSNPN and CDR2 SVGIG (reference sequence). CDR3 amino acids: CAWSGQFHYNSPLHF. The CDR3 DNA reads as TGTGCCTGGAGTGGACAGTTTCACTATAATTCACCCCTCCACTTT.

The rearrangement uses TRBV5-1 and TRBJ2-3; D gene unclear. Germline V gene data show CDR1 as SGHRS and CDR2 as YFSETQ. Trimming removed 0 bases at V and 4 bases at J, with 12 bases between. CDR3 length: 15 residues. This CDR3 reads CASSLEALGADTQYF. CDR3 sequence (DNA): TGCGCCAGCAGCTTGGAGGCGCTAGGCGCAGATACGCAGTATTTT.

This clone was counted between two and nine times. The gene calls are TRBV5-6 and TRBJ1-6, with D uncertain. Germline V CDR1 and CDR2: SGHDT, YYEEEE. V dropped 4 bases and J dropped 8 bases, with 10 bases sitting between them. The CDR3 consists of 13 residues. CDR3 amino acids: CASSPLRDSPLHF. The DNA for the CDR3 is TGTGCCAGCAGCCCCTTGAGAGATTCACCCCTCCACTTT.

On this clone: Other DNA sequences from this sample encode an identical CDR3 as well. The chain couples TRBV7-2 to TRBJ1-2; D is unclear. V was trimmed by 1 base and J by 3 bases, leaving 6 bases between them. The CDR3 covers 13 residues. Germline CDR1 is SGHTA and CDR2 is FQGNSA. The CDR3 DNA reads TGTGCCAGCAGCTTAGGGCAGTACTATGGCTACACCTTC. This translates into CASSLGQYYGYTF.

With regard to this clone: The sample carries other DNA sequences with the same CDR3. The chain is built from TRBV11-2 and TRBJ1-5; 10 positions match TRBD1. Germline values: CDR1 SGHAT, CDR2 FQNNGV. With V trimmed by 5 bases and J by 7 bases, 2 bases remained unmatched. CDR3 size: 13 residues. CDR3 DNA: TGTGCCAGCAGCAGGGACAGGGGACAGCCCCAGCATTTT. It codes for CASSRDRGQPQHF.

The genes are TRBV28 and TRBJ2-2; no reliable D call. This CDR3 is 14 amino acids long. The germline V gene encodes CDR1 MDHEN and CDR2 SYDVKM. V lost 2 bases, J lost 8 bases, and 12 bases lay in between. The CDR3 here is CASSLAPVRGELFF. DNA of the CDR3: TGTGCCAGCAGTTTAGCTCCGGTGAGGGGGGAGCTGTTTTTT.

The chain combines TRBV28 with TRBJ2-1; 14 bases are shared with TRBD2. The CDR3 loop spans 20 amino acids. V lost 6 bases, J lost 0 bases, and 13 bases stayed unmatched. CDR1 is MDHEN, CDR2 SYDVKM, per germline. The CDR3 protein is CASRRNPGLAGVGSYNEQFF. Written as DNA, the CDR3 is TGTGCCAGCAGACGCAACCCGGGACTAGCGGGAGTGGGCTCCTACAATGAGCAGTTCTTC.

This clone was seen only a few times. The CDR3 DNA reads as TGTGCCAGCGCCATCAATCCGGGACAGGGGAATGAGCAGTTCTTC. This codes for CASAINPGQGNEQFF. The chain employs TRBV18 and TRBJ2-1; 10 positions agree with TRBD1. Per germline, CDR1 KGHSH and CDR2 LQKENI. This CDR3 is 15 amino acids long. With 8 bases clipped from V and 7 bases from J, the junction kept 11 bases outside the gene matches.

The chain links TRBV9 to TRBJ2-3; TRBD2 matches at 10 bases. CDR3 length: 18 amino acids. Germline V gene sequence: CDR1 SGDLS, CDR2 YYNGEE. The trim removed 0 bases at V and 0 bases at J, leaving 7 bases unmatched. CDR3 nucleotides: TGTGCCAGCAGCGTAGACGTAGCGGGGGGACCTAGCACAGATACGCAGTATTTT. It is translated as CASSVDVAGGPSTDTQYF.

This clone was observed a single time. The chain uses TRBV19 and TRBJ2-7, with 8 bases that match TRBD2. CDR3 size: 14 residues. CDR1 is LNHDA and CDR2 is SQIVND in the germline V gene (reference sequence). With V trimmed by 8 bases and J by 1 base, 7 bases remained unmatched. The CDR3 spells CASAPGGRSYEQYF. Written as DNA, the CDR3 is TGTGCCAGTGCTCCTGGCGGGAGGTCCTACGAGCAGTACTTC.

This chain joins TRBV28 and TRBJ2-7; 8 bases map to TRBD2. Germline assignment: CDR1 MDHEN and CDR2 SYDVKM. Trimming at V came to 4 bases and at J to 12 bases, leaving 14 bases not matched to a gene. The CDR3 contains 14 residues. The CDR3: CASSSGVAGTSRYF. The DNA of the CDR3 is TGTGCCAGCAGTTCGGGAGTAGCGGGGACCTCTCGGTACTTC.

The rearrangement joins TRBV27 to TRBJ2-1; perhaps TRBD2 as D (6 bases). Germline loops: CDR1 MNHEY, CDR2 SMNVEV (reference sequence). There are 17 residues in the CDR3. V was trimmed by 5 bases and J by 1 base, leaving 18 bases between them. The CDR3 DNA sequence: TGTGCCAGCAGTACCTACCGGGAGTTTGCGTCCTACAATGAGCAGTTCTTC. Translating gives CASSTYREFASYNEQFF.

The table lists this clone with a count of one. The chain couples TRBV2 to TRBJ2-7; D remains ambiguous. The CDR3 loop spans 15 amino acids. V was shortened by 7 bases and J by 0 bases, with 16 bases between the two germline ends. Germline CDR1 SNHLY, CDR2 FYNNEI. The CDR3 region has the DNA TGTGCCAGCAAAGACCTTCGGAGCCCCTCCTACGAGCAGTACTTC. This gives the protein CASKDLRSPSYEQYF.

Concerning this clone itself: A junction boundary mismatches the germline segment, possibly from a read error. J is TRBJ1-3 and V is TRBV6-1; TRBD1 matches 8 bases. Germline values: CDR1 MNHNS, CDR2 SASEGT. The CDR3 has 15 residues. The CDR3 DNA reads TGTGCCAGCACTGAAACAGGGGGCTCTGGAAACACCATATATTTT. Encoded protein: CASTETGGSGNTIYF.

The chain is built from TRBV7-9 and TRBJ2-2, with no clear D. With 5 bases removed from V and 9 bases from J, the gap between germline ends came to 10 bases. From germline, CDR1 is SEHNR and CDR2 FQNEAQ (reference sequence). The CDR3 consists of 12 residues. The CDR3 region has the DNA TGTGCCAGCAGCCCCCCCGGTTGGGAGCTGTTTTTT. As protein: CASSPPGWELFF.

The V gene is TRBV3-1 (or the pseudogene TRBV3-2), the J gene TRBJ2-1, with 9 nucleotides matching TRBD1. This CDR3 contains 12 residues. Germline V gene sequence: CDR1 LGHDT, CDR2 YNNKEL (reference sequence). V was pared by 2 bases and J by 14 bases, with 4 bases of the junction left unmatched. The CDR3 sequence: CASSQTDRGEFF. The DNA for the CDR3 is TGTGCCAGCAGCCAAACGGACAGGGGAGAGTTCTTC.

This clone has only a few counts. The chain joins TRBV27 to TRBJ2-1; no firm D call. V was cut by 7 bases and J by 8 bases, with 9 bases left in between. Germline CDR1 MNHEY, CDR2 SMNVEV (reference sequence). The CDR3 is 11 amino acids. CDR3 DNA sequence: TGTGCCAGCACTCTCGGTTATGAGCAGTTCTTC. This encodes CASTLGYEQFF.

CDR3 residues: CASSPGQGIDTQYF. CDR3 sequence (DNA): TGTGCCAGCAGTCCGGGACAGGGGATAGATACGCAGTATTTT. The rearrangement uses TRBV28 and TRBJ2-3; 10 bases map to TRBD1. CDR3 size: 14 residues. V dropped 5 bases and J dropped 5; count of bases not matched to a gene: 4. Germline V gene sequence: CDR1 MDHEN, CDR2 SYDVKM.

The chain joins TRBV6-2 or TRBV6-3 to TRBJ1-5; 7 nucleotides match TRBD1. Germline V gene data show CDR1 as MNHEY and CDR2 as SVGEGT. The V and J ends lost 0 bases and 6 bases, in that order; junction bases with no gene match: 5. The CDR3 runs to 15 residues. This CDR3 reads CASSYSKGASQPQHF. CDR3 nucleotide sequence: TGTGCCAGCAGTTACTCGAAGGGGGCAAGTCAGCCCCAGCATTTT.

The chain has TRBV6-5 and TRBJ1-5; 9 bases match TRBD1. J gave up 4 bases and V 6 bases, and 4 bases lay outside the gene matches. Germline V CDR1 and CDR2: MNHEY, SVGAGI. There are 14 residues in the CDR3. The CDR3 sequence: CASRTGGQNQPQHF. CDR3 in DNA: TGTGCCAGCAGGACAGGGGGTCAGAATCAGCCCCAGCATTTT.

V and J are TRBV6-2 or TRBV6-3 and TRBJ2-3; D not certain. The germline V gene has CDR1 MNHEY and CDR2 SVGEGT. V shed 3 bases and J shed 0 bases, with 22 bases lying between them. The CDR3 consists of 19 residues. The CDR3 spells CASSYSFESGSSSTDTQYF. CDR3 bases: TGTGCCAGCAGTTATTCTTTTGAGTCGGGTTCTTCTAGCACAGATACGCAGTATTTT.

The gene calls are TRBV24-1 and TRBJ2-1, with D perhaps matching TRBD1 (6 bases). This CDR3 contains 11 residues. Germline values: CDR1 KGHDR, CDR2 SFDVKD. The V gene lost 10 bases and the J gene lost 6 bases, with 9 bases spanning the gap. The CDR3, as DNA: TGTGCCACAACCAGGGGCAATGAGCAGTTCTTC. The encoded protein is CATTRGNEQFF.

The V gene is TRBV27, the J gene TRBJ2-5, with 8 bases matching TRBD2. Germline V gene lookup returns CDR1 MNHEY and CDR2 SMNVEV (reference sequence). CDR3 length: 15 amino acids. J gave up 5 bases and V 3 bases, and 8 bases lay outside the gene matches. The CDR3 DNA reads TGTGCCAGCAGTTTCATTAGCGGGGTCGGGGAGACCCAGTACTTC. It yields the protein CASSFISGVGETQYF.